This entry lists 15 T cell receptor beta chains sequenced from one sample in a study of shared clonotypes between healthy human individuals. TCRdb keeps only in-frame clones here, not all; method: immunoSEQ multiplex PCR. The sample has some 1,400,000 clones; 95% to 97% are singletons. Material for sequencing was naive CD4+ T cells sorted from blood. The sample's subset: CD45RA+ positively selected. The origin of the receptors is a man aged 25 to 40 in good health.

CDR3 sequence: CAISGTRGETQYF. CDR3 DNA sequence: TGTGCCATCAGTGGCACTAGAGGAGAGACCCAGTACTTC. The chain employs TRBV10-3 and TRBJ2-5, with a tentative D call TRBD2 (5 bases). The CDR3 has 13 residues. Germline lookup yields CDR1 ENHRY and CDR2 SYGVKD. The V and J ends lost 4 bases and 4 bases respectively, with 10 bases between them.

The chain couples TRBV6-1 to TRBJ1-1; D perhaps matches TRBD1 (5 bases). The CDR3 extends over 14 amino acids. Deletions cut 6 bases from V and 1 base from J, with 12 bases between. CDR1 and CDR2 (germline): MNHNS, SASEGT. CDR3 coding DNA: TGTGCCAGCAGGTTGGGGGGTGCGAACACTGAAGCTTTCTTT. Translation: CASRLGGANTEAFF.

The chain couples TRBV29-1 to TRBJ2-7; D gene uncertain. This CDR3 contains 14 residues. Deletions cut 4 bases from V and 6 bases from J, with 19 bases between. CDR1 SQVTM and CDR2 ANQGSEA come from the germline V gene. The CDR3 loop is CSVVGRLGRREQYF. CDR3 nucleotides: TGCAGCGTTGTCGGAAGGCTAGGCAGACGCGAGCAGTACTTC.

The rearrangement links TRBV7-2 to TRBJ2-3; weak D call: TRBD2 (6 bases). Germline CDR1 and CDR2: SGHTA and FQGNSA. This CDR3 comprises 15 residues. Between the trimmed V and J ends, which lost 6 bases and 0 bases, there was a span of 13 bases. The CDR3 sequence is CASSTGTLSTDTQYF. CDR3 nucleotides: TGTGCCAGCAGTACCGGGACTCTCAGCACAGATACGCAGTATTTT.

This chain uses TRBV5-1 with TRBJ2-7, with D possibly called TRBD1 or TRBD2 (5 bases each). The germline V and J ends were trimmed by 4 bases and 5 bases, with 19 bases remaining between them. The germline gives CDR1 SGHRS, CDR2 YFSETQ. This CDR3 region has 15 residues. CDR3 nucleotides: TGCGCCAGCAGCAGAAACGGGGCCGATAGACACGAGCAGTACTTC. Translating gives CASSRNGADRHEQYF.

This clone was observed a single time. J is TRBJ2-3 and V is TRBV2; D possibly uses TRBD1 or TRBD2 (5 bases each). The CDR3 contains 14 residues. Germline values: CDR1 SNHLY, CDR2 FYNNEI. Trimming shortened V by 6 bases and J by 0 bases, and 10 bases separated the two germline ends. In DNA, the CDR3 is TGTGCCAGCAGCGGGGACCGTAGCACAGATACGCAGTATTTT. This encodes CASSGDRSTDTQYF.

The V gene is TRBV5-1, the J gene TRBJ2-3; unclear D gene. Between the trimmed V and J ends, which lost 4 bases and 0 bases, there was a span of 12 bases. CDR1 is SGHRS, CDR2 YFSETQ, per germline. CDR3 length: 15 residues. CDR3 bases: TGCGCCAGCAGCACGAGCCCCTTTAGCACAGATACGCAGTATTTT. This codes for CASSTSPFSTDTQYF.

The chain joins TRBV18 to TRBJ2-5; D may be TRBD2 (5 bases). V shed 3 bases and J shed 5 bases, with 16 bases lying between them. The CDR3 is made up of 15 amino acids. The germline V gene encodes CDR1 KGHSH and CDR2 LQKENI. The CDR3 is CASSPLGVSGETQYF. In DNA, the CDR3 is TGTGCCAGCTCACCCCTCGGGGTGAGTGGCGAGACCCAGTACTTC.

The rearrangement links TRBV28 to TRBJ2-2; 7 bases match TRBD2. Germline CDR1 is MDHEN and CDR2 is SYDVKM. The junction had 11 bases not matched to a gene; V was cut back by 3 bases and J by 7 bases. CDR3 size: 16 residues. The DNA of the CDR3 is TGTGCCAGCAGTTTCCAGCGGGGAGGCGGGGTCGGGGAGCTGTTTTTT. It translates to CASSFQRGGGVGELFF.

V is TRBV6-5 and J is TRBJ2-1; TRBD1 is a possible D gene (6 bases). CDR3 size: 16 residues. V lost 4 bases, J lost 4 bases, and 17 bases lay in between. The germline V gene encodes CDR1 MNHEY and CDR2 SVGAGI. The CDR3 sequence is CASSFRRDMTYNEQFF. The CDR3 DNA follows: TGTGCCAGCAGTTTTCGTAGGGACATGACTTACAATGAGCAGTTCTTC.

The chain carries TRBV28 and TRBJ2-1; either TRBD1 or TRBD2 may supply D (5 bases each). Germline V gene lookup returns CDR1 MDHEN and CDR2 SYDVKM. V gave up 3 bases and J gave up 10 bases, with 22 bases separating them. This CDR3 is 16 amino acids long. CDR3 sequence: CASSFQGGTYWGEQFF. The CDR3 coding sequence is TGTGCCAGCAGTTTCCAAGGAGGAACTTACTGGGGCGAGCAGTTCTTC.

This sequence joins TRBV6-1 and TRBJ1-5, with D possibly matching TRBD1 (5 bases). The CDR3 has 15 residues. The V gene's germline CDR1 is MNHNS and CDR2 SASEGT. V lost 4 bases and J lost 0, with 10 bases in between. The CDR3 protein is CASSGGDYSNQPQHF. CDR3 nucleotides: TGTGCCAGCAGTGGGGGGGATTATAGCAATCAGCCCCAGCATTTT.

The CDR3 region has the DNA TGTGCCAGCAGCTCTTCAGGGGCTTATCAGCCCCAGCATTTT. As protein: CASSSSGAYQPQHF. The V call is TRBV7-2, the J call TRBJ1-5, with D tentatively TRBD1 (6 bases). CDR3 length equals 14 residues. CDR1 is SGHTA and CDR2 is FQGNSA in the germline V gene. The V end was cut by 4 bases, the J end by 5 bases, with 12 bases between.

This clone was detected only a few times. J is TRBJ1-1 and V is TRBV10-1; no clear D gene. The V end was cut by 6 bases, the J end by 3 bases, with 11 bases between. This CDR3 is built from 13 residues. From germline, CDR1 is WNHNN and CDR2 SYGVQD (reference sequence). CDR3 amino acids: CASRAAVDTEAFF. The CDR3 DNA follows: TGCGCCAGCAGGGCTGCGGTGGACACTGAAGCTTTCTTT.

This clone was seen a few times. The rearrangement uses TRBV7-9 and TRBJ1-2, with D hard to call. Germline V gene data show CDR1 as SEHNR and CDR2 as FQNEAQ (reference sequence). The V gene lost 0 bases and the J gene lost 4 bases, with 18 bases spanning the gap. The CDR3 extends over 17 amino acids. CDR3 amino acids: CASSLAEGPVRLYGYTF. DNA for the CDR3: TGTGCCAGCAGCTTAGCGGAGGGCCCAGTAAGGCTCTATGGCTACACCTTC.